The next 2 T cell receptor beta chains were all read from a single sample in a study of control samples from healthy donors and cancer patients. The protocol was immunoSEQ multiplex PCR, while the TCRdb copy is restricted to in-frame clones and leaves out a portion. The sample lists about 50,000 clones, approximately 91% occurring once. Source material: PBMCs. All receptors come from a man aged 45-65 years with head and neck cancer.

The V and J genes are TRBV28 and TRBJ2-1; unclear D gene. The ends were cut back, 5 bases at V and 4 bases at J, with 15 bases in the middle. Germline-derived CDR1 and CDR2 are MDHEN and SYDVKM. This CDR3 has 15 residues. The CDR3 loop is CASSPRRRAYNEQFF. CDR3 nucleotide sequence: TGTGCCAGCAGTCCCCGCCGCCGGGCGTACAATGAGCAGTTCTTC.

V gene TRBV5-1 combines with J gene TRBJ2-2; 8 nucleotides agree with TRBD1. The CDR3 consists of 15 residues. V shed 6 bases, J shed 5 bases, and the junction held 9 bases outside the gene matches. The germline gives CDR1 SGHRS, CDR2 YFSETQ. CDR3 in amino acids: CASKAATGGTGELFF. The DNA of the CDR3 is TGCGCCAGCAAAGCGGCCACAGGGGGAACCGGGGAGCTGTTTTTT.